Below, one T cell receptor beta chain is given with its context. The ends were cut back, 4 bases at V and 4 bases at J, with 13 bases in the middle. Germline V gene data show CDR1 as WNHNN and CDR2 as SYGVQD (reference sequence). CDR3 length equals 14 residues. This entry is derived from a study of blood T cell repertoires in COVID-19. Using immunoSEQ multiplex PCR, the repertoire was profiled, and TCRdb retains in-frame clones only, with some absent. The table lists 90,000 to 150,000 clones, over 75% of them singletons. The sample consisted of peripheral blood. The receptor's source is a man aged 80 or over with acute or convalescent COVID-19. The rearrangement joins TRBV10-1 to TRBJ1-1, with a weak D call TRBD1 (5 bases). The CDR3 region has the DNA TGCGCCAGCAGTGTGGCAGGGTCGGGCACTGAAGCTTTCTTT. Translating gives CASSVAGSGTEAFF.